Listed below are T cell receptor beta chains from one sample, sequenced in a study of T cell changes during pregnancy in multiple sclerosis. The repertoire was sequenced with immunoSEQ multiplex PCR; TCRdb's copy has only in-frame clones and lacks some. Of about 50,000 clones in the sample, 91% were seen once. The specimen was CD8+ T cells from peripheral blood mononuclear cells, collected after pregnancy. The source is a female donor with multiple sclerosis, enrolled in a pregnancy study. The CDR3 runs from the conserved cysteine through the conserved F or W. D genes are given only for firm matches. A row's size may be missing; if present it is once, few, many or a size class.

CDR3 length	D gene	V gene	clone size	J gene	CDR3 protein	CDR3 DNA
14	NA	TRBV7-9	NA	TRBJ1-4	CASSLPGGPEKLFF	TGTGCCAGCAGCCTTCCGGGAGGGCCTGAAAAACTGTTTTTT
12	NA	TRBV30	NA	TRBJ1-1	CAWSVAVAEAFF	TGTGCCTGGAGTGTAGCCGTCGCTGAAGCCTTCTTT
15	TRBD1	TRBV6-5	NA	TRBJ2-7	CASSSGDRAFYEQYF	TGTGCCAGCAGTTCGGGGGACAGGGCCTTTTACGAGCAGTACTTC
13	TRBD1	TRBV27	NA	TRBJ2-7	CASSPDRGYEQYF	TGTGCCAGCAGTCCGGACAGGGGCTACGAGCAGTACTTC
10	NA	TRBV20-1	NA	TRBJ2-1	CSGGGSEQFF	TGCAGTGGCGGTGGAAGTGAGCAGTTCTTC
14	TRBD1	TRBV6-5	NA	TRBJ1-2	CASSYSGTGLGYTF	TGTGCCAGCAGTTACTCTGGGACAGGGTTGGGCTACACCTTC
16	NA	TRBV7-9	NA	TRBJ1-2	CASSLADGGSSYGYTF	TGTGCCAGCAGCTTAGCTGATGGGGGGAGTTCCTATGGCTACACCTTC
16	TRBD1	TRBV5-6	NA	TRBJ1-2	CASSQIPTGRNYGYTF	TGTGCCAGCAGCCAGATTCCGACAGGGAGGAACTATGGCTACACCTTC
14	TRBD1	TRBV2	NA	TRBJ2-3	CASADRGGADTQYF	TGTGCCAGCGCGGACAGGGGAGGAGCTGATACGCAGTATTTT
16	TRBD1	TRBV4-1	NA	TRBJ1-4	CASSPRGGQGPEKLFF	TGCGCCAGCAGCCCGAGAGGCGGACAGGGGCCCGAAAAACTGTTTTTT
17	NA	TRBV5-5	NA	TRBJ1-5	CASSLETTSTSNQPQHF	TGTGCCAGCAGCCTCGAGACGACTAGTACGAGCAATCAGCCCCAGCATTTT
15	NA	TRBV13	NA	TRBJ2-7	CASSSPGELLNEQYF	TGTGCCAGCAGCTCCCCGGGGGAGCTTCTAAACGAGCAGTACTTC
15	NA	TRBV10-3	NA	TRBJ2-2	CAISVTGANTGELFF	TGTGCCATCAGTGTTACGGGGGCGAACACCGGGGAGCTGTTTTTT
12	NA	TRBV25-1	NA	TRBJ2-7	CASQPGAYEQYF	TGTGCCAGCCAGCCAGGGGCCTACGAGCAGTACTTC
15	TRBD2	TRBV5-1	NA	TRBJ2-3	CASSFGGGATDTQYF	TGCGCCAGCAGCTTTGGCGGGGGAGCCACAGATACGCAGTATTTT
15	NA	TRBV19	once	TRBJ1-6	CASEDLSSYNSPLHF	TGTGCCAGTGAGGATTTGTCCTCCTATAATTCACCCCTCCACTTT
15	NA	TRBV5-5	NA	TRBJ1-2	CASSLVRETKDGYTF	TGTGCCAGCAGCTTGGTTCGGGAAACAAAGGATGGCTACACCTTC
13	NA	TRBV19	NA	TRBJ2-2	CASKRTNTGELFF	TGTGCCAGTAAACGGACAAACACCGGGGAGCTGTTTTTT
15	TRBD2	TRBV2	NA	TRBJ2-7	CASSENAGGLYEQYF	TGTGCCAGCAGTGAAAACGCGGGGGGACTCTACGAGCAGTACTTC
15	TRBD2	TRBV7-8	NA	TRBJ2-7	CASSLTTSGGNEQYF	TGTGCCAGCAGCTTAACGACTAGCGGGGGAAACGAGCAGTACTTC
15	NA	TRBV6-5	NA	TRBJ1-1	CASSYFHDRGTEAFF	TGTGCCAGCAGTTACTTCCACGACAGAGGCACTGAAGCTTTCTTT
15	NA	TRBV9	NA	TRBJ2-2	CASSARGTNTGELFF	TGTGCCAGCAGCGCAAGAGGAACGAACACCGGGGAGCTGTTTTTT
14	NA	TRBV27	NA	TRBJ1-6	CASSLSGLGSPLHF	TGTGCCAGCAGTTTATCGGGCTTAGGTTCACCCCTCCACTTT
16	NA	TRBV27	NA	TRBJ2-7	CASSLSPGTPSYEQYF	TGTGCCAGCAGTCTCTCCCCCGGGACTCCATCCTACGAGCAGTACTTC
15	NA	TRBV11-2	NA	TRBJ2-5	CASSLGIQDLETQYF	TGTGCCAGCAGCTTAGGAATACAGGATCTAGAGACCCAGTACTTC
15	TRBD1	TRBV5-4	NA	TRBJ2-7	CASSPGQGAFYEQYF	TGTGCCAGCAGCCCGGGACAGGGGGCGTTTTACGAGCAGTACTTC
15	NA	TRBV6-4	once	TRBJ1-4	CASSGPGRCREKLFF	TGTGCCAGCAGTGGCCCAGGGCGGTGTCGTGAAAAACTGTTTTTT
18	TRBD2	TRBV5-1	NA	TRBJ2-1	CASSFTSGGVKNQNEQFF	TGCGCCAGCAGCTTTACTAGCGGGGGTGTCAAAAATCAGAATGAGCAGTTCTTC